Shown below are 27 T cell receptor beta chains from a single sample sequenced in a study of T cells in Graves' hyperthyroidism and ophthalmopathy. RNA transcripts provided the source from which TCR beta CDR3 regions were amplified. With the HTBI primer set, the TCR CDR3 went through a first round of RT-PCR. MiXCR was run by TCRdb on the multiplex PCR reads, yielding one entry per CDR3 protein. Of around 600,000 distinct CDR3 sequences in the sample, approximately 15% were seen once. Sequencing was done on a sample of blood. These receptors came from a woman in her late teens or twenties with Graves' ophthalmopathy.

The genes are TRBV4-3 and TRBJ2-1; 11 bases align to TRBD2. Germline V gene sequence: CDR1 LGHNA, CDR2 YSLEER. The CDR3 totals 15 residues. Trimming took 1 base from V and 8 from J; bases not matched to a gene: 4. The CDR3 reads CASSQVLAGGYEQFF. In DNA form, the CDR3 reads TGCGCCAGCAGCCAAGTTTTAGCGGGAGGGTATGAGCAGTTCTTC.

Ten or more counts support this clonotype. The V and J genes are TRBV18 and TRBJ1-1; the D gene is possibly TRBD1 (5 bases). Germline loops: CDR1 KGHSH, CDR2 LQKENI. V was shortened by 2 bases and J by 10 bases, with 17 bases between the two germline ends. The CDR3 loop spans 14 amino acids. CDR3 loop: CASSPSDDPGGAFF. The CDR3 nucleotides are TGTGCCAGCTCACCATCGGACGACCCCGGGGGAGCTTTCTTT.

This clonotype was detected many times. The rearrangement links TRBV2 to TRBJ2-5, with D hard to call. V lost 1 base to trimming and J lost 5 bases, with 8 bases between them. CDR1 is SNHLY and CDR2 is FYNNEI in the germline V gene. The CDR3 spans 13 residues. The CDR3 coding sequence is TGTGCCAGCAGTGAAGGTAGTCCGGAGACCCAGTACTTC. It codes for CASSEGSPETQYF. Full variable domain (missing parts from reference TRBV2 and TRBJ2-5): EPEVTQTPSHQVTQMGQEVILRCVPISNHLYFYWYRQILGQKVEFLVSFYNNEISEKSEIFDDQFSVERPDGSNFTLKIRSTKLEDSAMYFCASSEGSPETQYFGPGTRLLVL.

The chain combines TRBV5-6 with TRBJ1-2; the D gene is possibly TRBD1 (6 bases). Germline-derived CDR1 and CDR2 are SGHDT and YYEEEE. Trimming removed 4 bases from V and 4 bases from J, with 11 bases in between. The CDR3 runs 13 residues. CDR3 protein: CASSRDNAYGYTF. The CDR3 DNA sequence: TGTGCCAGCAGCCGGGACAACGCCTATGGCTACACCTTC. The full variable domain, rest sourced from reference TRBV5-6 and TRBJ1-2, is DAGVTQSPTHLIKTRGQQVTLRCSPKSGHDTVSWYQQALGQGPQFIFQYYEEEERQRGNFPDRFSGHQFPNYSSELNVNALLLGDSALYLCASSRDNAYGYTFGSGTRLTVV.

The chain joins TRBV24-1 to TRBJ1-2, with TRBD1 matching 9 bases. V lost 4 bases and J lost 4; bases outside the gene matches: 6. CDR1 is KGHDR, CDR2 SFDVKD, per germline. CDR3 length: 15 amino acids. CDR3 sequence reads: CATSDPGQGFYGYTF. DNA of the CDR3: TGTGCCACCAGTGACCCCGGACAGGGGTTCTATGGCTACACCTTC.

This clonotype was counted ten times or more. This chain joins TRBV18 and TRBJ1-5, with no clear D. This CDR3 is built from 13 residues. Trimming pared 4 bases from V and 0 bases from J, leaving 4 bases between. Per germline, CDR1 KGHSH and CDR2 LQKENI. The CDR3 sequence: CASSQLSNQPQHF. The CDR3 nucleotides read TGTGCCAGCTCACAACTTAGCAATCAGCCCCAGCATTTT.

There are many counts of this clonotype. V is TRBV28 and J is TRBJ2-7; the match to TRBD2 covers 13 bases. The CDR3 has 15 residues. Germline-derived CDR1 and CDR2 are MDHEN and SYDVKM. After removal of 6 bases from V and 3 bases from J, the junction contained 5 bases not matched to a gene. CDR3 bases: TGTGCCAGCAGCCTAGGACTAGCGGGAGTCTACGAGCAGTACTTC. Protein: CASSLGLAGVYEQYF.

In its sample, this clonotype was seen many times. The gene calls are TRBV11-2 and TRBJ2-7; TRBD1 is a possible D gene (6 bases). V was pared by 4 bases and J by 0 bases, with 13 bases between. CDR1 and CDR2 (germline): SGHAT, FQNNGV. The length of the CDR3 is 15 residues. CDR3 nucleotide sequence: TGTGCCAGCAGCTCGTACCGGGACACCTCCTACGAGCAGTACTTC. This gives the protein CASSSYRDTSYEQYF.

This clonotype was detected ten times or more. CDR3 in amino acids: CSARDPDRWYEQYF. For the CDR3, the DNA is TGCAGTGCTAGAGACCCGGACAGATGGTACGAGCAGTACTTC. This chain joins TRBV20-1 and TRBJ2-7; perhaps TRBD1 as D (6 bases). The CDR3 has 14 residues. CDR1 is DFQATT and CDR2 is SNEGSKA in the germline V gene (reference sequence). V was clipped by 0 bases and J by 4 bases, with 13 bases between them.

This clonotype was observed at least ten times. This chain uses TRBV11-3 with TRBJ2-7; D ambiguous. The CDR3 is 15 residues long. V lost 3 bases, J lost 2 bases, and 14 bases lay in between. Germline V lookup: CDR1 SGHNT, CDR2 YENEEA. CDR3 sequence: CASSFFSGQPYEQYF. DNA of the CDR3: TGTGCCAGCAGCTTTTTTTCCGGTCAGCCCTACGAGCAGTACTTC.

This CDR3 reads CASSHQGASSHSPLHF. The CDR3 nucleotides are TGTGCCAGCAGCCATCAGGGGGCGAGCTCCCATTCACCCCTCCACTTT. The chain employs TRBV5-6 and TRBJ1-6; 8 bases fit TRBD1. V shed 4 bases, J shed 8 bases, and the junction held 11 bases outside the gene matches. The length of the CDR3 is 16 residues. Germline V gene data show CDR1 as SGHDT and CDR2 as YYEEEE. Full variable domain (rest looked up from reference TRBV5-6 and TRBJ1-6): DAGVTQSPTHLIKTRGQQVTLRCSPKSGHDTVSWYQQALGQGPQFIFQYYEEEERQRGNFPDRFSGHQFPNYSSELNVNALLLGDSALYLCASSHQGASSHSPLHFGNGTRLTVT.

This clonotype was counted between two and nine times. The chain couples TRBV29-1 to TRBJ1-2; no firm D call. Deletions cut 1 base from V and 8 bases from J, with 23 bases between. CDR1 is SQVTM, CDR2 ANQGSEA, per germline. The CDR3 extends over 16 amino acids. For the CDR3, the DNA is TGCAGCGTTGAAGTTGGCCGGGCTCCGTGGATGGCGGGCTACACCTTC. It codes for CSVEVGRAPWMAGYTF.

This clonotype was recorded at least ten times. The V call is TRBV28, the J call TRBJ2-7, with D hard to call. The CDR3 consists of 14 residues. V lost 3 bases, J lost 0 bases, and 9 bases lay in between. CDR1 and CDR2 (germline): MDHEN, SYDVKM. CDR3: CASSFQVSSYEQYF. Written as DNA, the CDR3 is TGTGCCAGCAGTTTCCAGGTTAGCTCCTACGAGCAGTACTTC.

In this sample, this clonotype turned up many times. The chain joins TRBV3-1 to TRBJ2-1; TRBD2 matches 8 bases. The junction had 11 bases not matched to a gene; V was cut back by 7 bases and J by 3 bases. The CDR3 sequence is 16 residues long. Looked up from germline, CDR1 is LGHDT and CDR2 is YNNKEL (reference sequence). The CDR3 reads CASIVLREGLYNEQFF. The CDR3, as DNA: TGTGCCAGCATCGTTCTCCGGGAGGGCCTCTACAATGAGCAGTTCTTC.

The chain recombines TRBV6-1 with TRBJ2-7, with 7 bases lining up with TRBD1. V shed 5 bases and J 2 bases; nucleotides not matched to a gene: 6. Germline loops: CDR1 MNHNS, CDR2 SASEGT. This CDR3 is 14 amino acids long. CDR3 nucleotide sequence: TGTGCCAGCAGTAGACAGGGTATTACCTACGAGCAGTACTTC. Protein sequence: CASSRQGITYEQYF.

This clonotype was recorded at least ten times. The CDR3 sequence is CASSQDSGNEKLFF. The CDR3 DNA follows: TGTGCCAGCAGCCAAGACAGCGGTAATGAAAAACTGTTTTTT. The rearrangement uses TRBV7-2 and TRBJ1-4, with a possible D match to TRBD1 (5 bases). V lost 5 bases and J lost 4, with 11 bases in between. The V gene's germline CDR1 is SGHTA and CDR2 FQGNSA. This CDR3 is built from 14 residues.

This clonotype was observed once. CDR3 amino acids: CASSQLAGAPDTQYF. For the CDR3, the DNA is TGTGCCAGCAGTCAGCTAGCGGGAGCGCCAGATACGCAGTATTTT. This sequence joins TRBV6-2 or TRBV6-3 and TRBJ2-3; 10 bases are shared with TRBD2. With V trimmed by 5 bases and J by 4 bases, 6 bases remained unmatched. Germline assignment: CDR1 MNHEY and CDR2 SVGEGT. The CDR3 loop spans 15 amino acids.

This clonotype was counted between two and nine times. This rearrangement joins TRBV10-3 to TRBJ1-5, with 9 positions matching TRBD1. Germline CDR1 reads ENHRY; CDR2 reads SYGVKD. The V gene end was trimmed by 10 bases and the J gene end by 4 bases; junction bases not matched to a gene: 5. The CDR3 has 13 residues. The CDR3 DNA reads as TGTGCCACCGGGACAGGGACTAATCAGCCCCAGCATTTT. Encoded protein: CATGTGTNQPQHF.

This clonotype was found a few times. The chain carries TRBV6-1 and TRBJ1-5; the D gene is possibly TRBD1 (6 bases). Trimming removed 5 bases at V and 4 bases at J, with 18 bases between. This CDR3 comprises 16 residues. Germline V gene data show CDR1 as MNHNS and CDR2 as SASEGT. The CDR3 spells CASSPHAGTLNQPQHF. CDR3 bases: TGTGCCAGCAGTCCACACGCGGGGACACTAAATCAGCCCCAGCATTTT.

This clonotype was counted ten times or more. The rearrangement joins TRBV2 to TRBJ1-2; no clear D. Germline V CDR1 and CDR2: SNHLY, FYNNEI. The length of the CDR3 is 10 residues. This chain's CDR3 is CGEVGDGYTF. For the CDR3, the DNA is TGTGGCGAGGTTGGGGATGGCTACACCTTC.

This chain connects TRBV11-2 to TRBJ2-3; D might be TRBD1 (6 bases). The V gene lost 4 bases and the J gene lost 5 bases, with 19 bases spanning the gap. The CDR3 is made up of 16 amino acids. The germline gives CDR1 SGHAT, CDR2 FQNNGV. In DNA, the CDR3 is TGTGCCAGCAGCTCATGGGACACCTCGCAAGGAGATACGCAGTATTTT. It yields the protein CASSSWDTSQGDTQYF.

This clonotype was observed at least ten times. V usage is TRBV11-2 and J usage is TRBJ2-1, with 9 bases aligning to TRBD2. The CDR3 covers 15 residues. Germline V gene data show CDR1 as SGHAT and CDR2 as FQNNGV. With V trimmed by 4 bases and J by 2 bases, 3 bases remained unmatched. The CDR3 loop is CASSSTSGPYNEQFF. CDR3 nucleotide sequence: TGTGCCAGCAGCTCCACTAGCGGGCCCTACAATGAGCAGTTCTTC.

The V gene is TRBV7-9, the J gene TRBJ1-1, with a tentative D call TRBD1 (5 bases). Germline V CDR1 and CDR2: SEHNR, FQNEAQ (reference sequence). V gave up 6 bases and J gave up 1 base, with 15 bases separating them. The CDR3 consists of 15 residues. This CDR3 is CASSNPWDGNTEAFF. The CDR3, as DNA: TGTGCCAGCAGTAACCCGTGGGACGGGAACACTGAAGCTTTCTTT.

This clonotype occurred many times. The V call is TRBV7-3, the J call TRBJ2-2; no clear D. Trimming took off 5 bases at V and 0 bases at J, with 7 bases between the two ends. This CDR3 region has 14 residues. From germline, CDR1 is SGHTA and CDR2 FQGTGA. The DNA of the CDR3 is TGTGCCAGCAGCGTTCGACCGAACACCGGGGAGCTGTTTTTT. It is translated as CASSVRPNTGELFF.

The table lists this clonotype with many counts. V usage is TRBV6-2 or TRBV6-3 and J usage is TRBJ2-1; D gene ambiguous. This CDR3 has 14 residues. Germline V gives CDR1 MNHEY, CDR2 SVGEGT. Trimming pared 6 bases from V and 0 bases from J, leaving 9 bases between. The CDR3: CASRLGTSYNEQFF. CDR3 DNA sequence: TGTGCCAGCAGGCTCGGTACCTCCTACAATGAGCAGTTCTTC.

The gene calls are TRBV4-1 and TRBJ2-1; D is unclear. Germline V gene sequence: CDR1 MGHRA, CDR2 YSYEKL. The CDR3 has 13 residues. V was cut by 5 bases and J by 6 bases, with 11 bases left in between. The CDR3: CASSRTQANEQFF. DNA of the CDR3: TGCGCCAGCAGCAGGACCCAGGCCAATGAGCAGTTCTTC.

This clonotype was found many times. The chain recombines TRBV29-1 with TRBJ2-7; D remains unclear. Germline V gives CDR1 SQVTM, CDR2 ANQGSEA. The CDR3 sequence is 12 residues long. Trimming left V 5 bases short and J 3 bases short, with 11 bases between. The CDR3 nucleotides are TGCAGCGTTAGTGAAGGATACTACGAGCAGTACTTC. It codes for CSVSEGYYEQYF.